These 26 T cell receptor beta chains were sequenced from one sample in a study of CD8 T cells in Susac syndrome. An amount of RNA that ranged from roughly 0.5 to 1 ug was reverse transcribed with random hexamers. TCRdb used MiXCR to reprocess the immunoSEQ multiplex PCR reads, holding one entry per CDR3 protein. The sample yields roughly 150,000 distinct CDR3 sequences, about 94% seen once. The source material was CD4+ T cells from PBMCs. These receptors were obtained from a human donor with Susac syndrome.

The V gene is TRBV7-9, the J gene TRBJ2-3; D not certain. With 5 bases removed from V and 2 bases from J, the gap between germline ends came to 17 bases. CDR1 SEHNR and CDR2 FQNEAQ come from the germline V gene (reference sequence). This CDR3 has 16 residues. The DNA for the CDR3 is TGTGCCAGCAGCCCGCAACCCGCGACGGCCACAGATACGCAGTATTTT. Its translation: CASSPQPATATDTQYF.

The gene calls are TRBV6-2 or TRBV6-3 and TRBJ2-1; a possible D gene is TRBD2 (5 bases). This CDR3 is built from 11 residues. Trimming shortened V by 7 bases and J by 9 bases, and 10 bases separated the two germline ends. Germline CDR1 is MNHEY and CDR2 is SVGEGT. The DNA for the CDR3 is TGTGCCAGCACTAGCTCCACTGAGCAGTTCTTC. Residues: CASTSSTEQFF.

The chain joins TRBV3-1 to TRBJ1-2; no clear D. V was pared by 1 base and J by 4 bases, with 7 bases between. Germline lookup yields CDR1 LGHDT and CDR2 YNNKEL (reference sequence). This CDR3 comprises 13 residues. The CDR3 sequence: CASSQGILYGYTF. DNA for the CDR3: TGTGCCAGCAGCCAAGGAATCCTCTATGGCTACACCTTC.

The chain links TRBV12-3 or TRBV12-4 to TRBJ2-4; D ambiguous. Trimming shortened V by 2 bases and J by 6 bases, and 8 bases separated the two germline ends. There are 13 residues in the CDR3. The CDR3 reads CASSLSPGNIQYF. As DNA, the CDR3 is TGTGCCAGCAGTTTATCCCCGGGAAACATTCAGTACTTC.

This chain connects TRBV29-1 to TRBJ2-1; D perhaps matches TRBD2 (5 bases). Trimming stripped 2 bases from V and 6 bases from J, with 17 bases between. CDR1 SQVTM and CDR2 ANQGSEA come from the germline V gene. The CDR3 extends over 15 amino acids. CDR3 nucleotide sequence: TGCAGCGTTGAATCCGGGGATGGGATCCGCAATGAGCAGTTCTTC. It encodes CSVESGDGIRNEQFF.

This clonotype was recorded only once. The V gene is TRBV6-6, the J gene TRBJ2-5, with D unresolved. Per germline, CDR1 MNHNY and CDR2 SVGAGI (reference sequence). V gave up 0 bases and J gave up 4 bases, with 9 bases separating them. This CDR3 region has 14 residues. This chain's CDR3 is CASSYSGSLETQYF. The DNA of the CDR3 is TGTGCCAGCAGTTACTCGGGCAGCCTAGAGACCCAGTACTTC.

The chain carries TRBV7-9 and TRBJ2-1; TRBD1 matches 7 bases. CDR1 is SEHNR, CDR2 FQNEAQ, per germline (reference sequence). J lost 2 bases, V lost 1 base, and 11 bases had no gene match. The CDR3 runs to 18 residues. CDR3 region: CASSLEARGLAPYNEQFF. For the CDR3, the DNA is TGTGCCAGCAGCTTAGAAGCAAGGGGGCTAGCCCCCTACAATGAGCAGTTCTTC.

The CDR3 bases are TGTGCCAGCAGCCAAGGACCGACTAGCGGCCAAGAGACCCAGTACTTC. Protein: CASSQGPTSGQETQYF. The chain uses TRBV3-1 and TRBJ2-5, with 9 positions matching TRBD2. CDR3 length equals 16 residues. With 1 base clipped from V and 1 base from J, the junction kept 4 bases outside the gene matches. Germline CDR1 reads LGHDT; CDR2 reads YNNKEL (reference sequence).

The CDR3 reads CSARRTSGDSYEQYF. The CDR3 region has the DNA TGCAGTGCTAGAAGGACTAGCGGGGACTCCTACGAGCAGTACTTC. The chain joins TRBV20-1 to TRBJ2-7; 12 bases align to TRBD2. After removal of 2 bases from V and 0 bases from J, the junction contained 2 bases not matched to a gene. Germline CDR1 is DFQATT and CDR2 is SNEGSKA (reference sequence). The CDR3 covers 15 residues.

This chain links TRBV6-1 with TRBJ2-5; TRBD1 is a possible D gene (5 bases). The CDR3 length is 14 residues. Per germline, CDR1 MNHNS and CDR2 SASEGT. V was trimmed by 2 bases and J by 5 bases, leaving 12 bases between them. The CDR3 DNA reads as TGTGCCAGCAGTGAATCCCACAAGGGGGAGACCCAGTACTTC. Protein: CASSESHKGETQYF.

The table lists this clonotype with a count of one. The chain couples TRBV9 to TRBJ2-1; D might be TRBD1 (5 bases). The V end lost 0 bases, the J end lost 5 bases, and 9 bases lay between the germline ends. CDR1 is SGDLS and CDR2 is YYNGEE in the germline V gene. The CDR3 totals 14 residues. CDR3 sequence (DNA): TGTGCCAGCAGCGTAGCAGGGAATCACAATGAGCAGTTCTTC. It yields the protein CASSVAGNHNEQFF.

This sequence joins TRBV10-2 and TRBJ2-1, with 9 bases identical to TRBD1. This CDR3 contains 15 residues. The germline V gene encodes CDR1 WSHSY and CDR2 SAAADI. With 6 bases clipped from V and 5 bases from J, the junction kept 8 bases outside the gene matches. CDR3 sequence reads: CASSPRTGENNEQFF. The CDR3 nucleotides are TGCGCCAGCAGCCCCAGGACAGGGGAAAACAATGAGCAGTTCTTC.

The rearrangement links TRBV7-9 to TRBJ1-1; TRBD1 might be the D (5 bases). This CDR3 has 17 amino acids. From germline, CDR1 is SEHNR and CDR2 FQNEAQ (reference sequence). Trimming removed 5 bases at V and 4 bases at J, with 23 bases between. This CDR3 is CASSMGISGTSGTEAFF. The CDR3 region has the DNA TGTGCCAGCAGCATGGGGATCTCCGGGACGAGCGGCACTGAAGCTTTCTTT.

The chain recombines TRBV6-5 with TRBJ1-2; the D gene is possibly TRBD1 (6 bases). This CDR3 is built from 13 residues. Trimming took 2 bases from V and 4 from J, leaving 8 bases between them. From germline, CDR1 is MNHEY and CDR2 SVGAGI. The CDR3 sequence: CASSYKGGYGYTF. The CDR3 DNA follows: TGTGCCAGCAGTTACAAAGGGGGCTATGGCTACACCTTC.

V usage is TRBV5-1 and J usage is TRBJ2-7, with D perhaps TRBD1 (6 bases). Germline CDR1 and CDR2: SGHRS and YFSETQ. V was trimmed by 4 bases and J by 2 bases, leaving 16 bases between them. The CDR3 length is 15 residues. The CDR3 region has the DNA TGCGCCAGCAGCCCCGGACAGAGATCACCCTACGAGCAGTACTTC. This codes for CASSPGQRSPYEQYF.

The J gene is TRBJ1-5, the V gene TRBV3-1; no clear D gene. The CDR3 has 13 amino acids. V shed 5 bases and J shed 6 bases, with 11 bases lying between them. Germline CDR1 reads LGHDT; CDR2 reads YNNKEL (reference sequence). CDR3 sequence: CASSWVPGQPQHF. CDR3 DNA: TGTGCCAGCAGCTGGGTGCCGGGTCAGCCCCAGCATTTT.

The chain is built from TRBV14 and TRBJ2-7; TRBD2 matches at 12 bases. The V gene's germline CDR1 is SGHDN and CDR2 FVKESK. Trimming at V came to 4 bases and at J to 2 bases, leaving 3 bases not matched to a gene. The CDR3 extends over 15 amino acids. This CDR3 is CASSPGLAGPYEQYF. DNA for the CDR3: TGTGCCAGCAGCCCGGGACTAGCGGGCCCCTACGAGCAGTACTTC.

This chain uses TRBV3-1 with TRBJ2-7, with 9 positions matching TRBD2. The CDR3 consists of 16 residues. Germline V gene lookup returns CDR1 LGHDT and CDR2 YNNKEL (reference sequence). J gave up 5 bases and V 4 bases, and 12 bases lay outside the gene matches. The CDR3: CASSPFGASGAHEQYF. DNA of the CDR3: TGTGCCAGCAGCCCCTTCGGTGCTAGCGGGGCCCACGAGCAGTACTTC.

V gene TRBV4-1 combines with J gene TRBJ1-1; a possible D gene is TRBD1 (5 bases). CDR3 length: 12 residues. Per germline, CDR1 MGHRA and CDR2 YSYEKL. With 1 base removed from V and 11 bases from J, the gap between germline ends came to 11 bases. The CDR3 DNA follows: TGCGCCAGCAGCCAAGCCCAAGGGACGGCTTTCTTT. This sequence encodes CASSQAQGTAFF.

This sequence joins TRBV11-2 and TRBJ2-4, with D tentatively TRBD1 (6 bases). The ends were cut back, 4 bases at V and 0 bases at J, with 10 bases in the middle. Per germline, CDR1 SGHAT and CDR2 FQNNGV. The CDR3 contains 15 residues. DNA of the CDR3: TGTGCCAGCAGCTCCCACAGGGAAGCCAAAAACATTCAGTACTTC. It encodes CASSSHREAKNIQYF.

V usage is TRBV5-4 and J usage is TRBJ2-3; weak D call: TRBD2 (6 bases). The length of the CDR3 is 13 residues. Deletions cut 5 bases from V and 3 bases from J, with 10 bases between. The V gene's germline CDR1 is SGHNT and CDR2 YYREEE (reference sequence). The CDR3 DNA reads as TGTGCCAGCAGACTAGCTGGAACAGATACGCAGTATTTT. It codes for CASRLAGTDTQYF.

This clonotype was recorded once. This chain joins TRBV20-1 and TRBJ2-7, with 11 bases identical to TRBD1. V shed 0 bases, J shed 2 bases, and the junction held 3 bases outside the gene matches. The CDR3 runs 15 residues. Germline-derived CDR1 and CDR2 are DFQATT and SNEGSKA (reference sequence). CDR3 in DNA: TGCAGTGCTAGAGACGGACAGGGGGCCCCCTACGAGCAGTACTTC. Translating gives CSARDGQGAPYEQYF.

The chain couples TRBV5-1 to TRBJ1-1; D call uncertain. There are 14 residues in the CDR3. CDR1 and CDR2 (germline): SGHRS, YFSETQ. V was clipped by 5 bases and J by 1 base, with 12 bases between them. The CDR3 sequence is CASREGAANTEAFF. The DNA of the CDR3 is TGCGCCAGCAGGGAGGGAGCGGCGAACACTGAAGCTTTCTTT.

The CDR3 here is CASSLAREVDTQYF. CDR3 DNA sequence: TGTGCCAGCAGCTTAGCCAGGGAGGTCGATACGCAGTATTTT. V is TRBV7-9 and J is TRBJ2-3, with D perhaps TRBD2 (6 bases). Germline V CDR1 and CDR2: SEHNR, FQNEAQ (reference sequence). The CDR3 is 14 amino acids. The germline V and J ends were trimmed by 0 bases and 6 bases, with 10 bases remaining between them.

This clonotype is a singleton in its sample. The chain employs TRBV19 and TRBJ1-5; D not resolved. Germline assignment: CDR1 LNHDA and CDR2 SQIVND (reference sequence). This CDR3 spans 18 amino acids. Here the CDR3 reads CAQPYRRGTPRGNQPQHF. The CDR3 bases are TGTGCTCAGCCGTATAGGCGGGGAACACCTCGCGGCAATCAGCCCCAGCATTTT.

The chain joins TRBV20-1 to TRBJ2-7; D is unresolved. V was cut by 3 bases and J by 7 bases, with 10 bases left in between. The CDR3 totals 11 residues. Germline loops: CDR1 DFQATT, CDR2 SNEGSKA (reference sequence). Written as DNA, the CDR3 is TGCAGTGCTAGGGATTCAAGGGAGCAGTACTTC. It translates to CSARDSREQYF.